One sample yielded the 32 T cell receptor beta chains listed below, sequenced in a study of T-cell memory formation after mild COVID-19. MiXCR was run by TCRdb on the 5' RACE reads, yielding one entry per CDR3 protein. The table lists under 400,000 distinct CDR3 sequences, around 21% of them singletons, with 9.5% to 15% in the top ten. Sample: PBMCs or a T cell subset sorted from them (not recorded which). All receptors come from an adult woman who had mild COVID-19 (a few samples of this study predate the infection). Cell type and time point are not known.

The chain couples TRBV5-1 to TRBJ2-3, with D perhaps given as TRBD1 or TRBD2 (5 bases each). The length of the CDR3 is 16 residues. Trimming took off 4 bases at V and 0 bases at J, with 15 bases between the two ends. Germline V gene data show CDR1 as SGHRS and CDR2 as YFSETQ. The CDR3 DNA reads TGCGCCAGCAGCCCTGGGGACGCCGCTAGCACAGATACGCAGTATTTT. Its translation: CASSPGDAASTDTQYF.

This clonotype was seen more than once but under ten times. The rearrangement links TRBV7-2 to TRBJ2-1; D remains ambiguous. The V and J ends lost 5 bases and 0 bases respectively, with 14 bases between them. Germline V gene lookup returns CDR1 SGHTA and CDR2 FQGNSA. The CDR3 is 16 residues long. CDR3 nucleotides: TGTGCCAGCAGCGGACGGACGTTGTCCTCCTACAATGAGCAGTTCTTC. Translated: CASSGRTLSSYNEQFF.

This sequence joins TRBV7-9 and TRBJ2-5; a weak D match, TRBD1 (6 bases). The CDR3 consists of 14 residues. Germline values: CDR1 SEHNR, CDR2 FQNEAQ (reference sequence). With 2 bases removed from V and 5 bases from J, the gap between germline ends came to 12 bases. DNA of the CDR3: TGTGCCAGCAGCTTAAATCAAAGGGGGGAGACCCAGTACTTC. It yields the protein CASSLNQRGETQYF.

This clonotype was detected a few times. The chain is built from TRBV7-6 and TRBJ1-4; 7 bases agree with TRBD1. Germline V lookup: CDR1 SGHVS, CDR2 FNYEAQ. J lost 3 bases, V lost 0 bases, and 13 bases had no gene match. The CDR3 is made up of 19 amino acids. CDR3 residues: CASSLAASGATGANEKLFF. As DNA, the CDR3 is TGTGCCAGCAGCTTAGCAGCTTCAGGGGCTACAGGGGCTAATGAAAAACTGTTTTTT.

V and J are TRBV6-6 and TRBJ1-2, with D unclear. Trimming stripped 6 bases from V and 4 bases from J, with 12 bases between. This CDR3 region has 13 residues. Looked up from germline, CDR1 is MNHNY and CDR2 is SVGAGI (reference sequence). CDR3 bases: TGTGCCAGCAGCCTCGTTGCGGCCTATGGCTACACCTTC. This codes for CASSLVAAYGYTF.

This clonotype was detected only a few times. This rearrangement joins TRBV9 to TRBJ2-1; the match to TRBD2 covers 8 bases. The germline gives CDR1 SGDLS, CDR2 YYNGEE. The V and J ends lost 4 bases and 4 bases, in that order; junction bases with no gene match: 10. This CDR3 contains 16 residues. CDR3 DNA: TGTGCCAGCAGCAAAGATAGCGGGAAACCGTACAATGAGCAGTTCTTC. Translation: CASSKDSGKPYNEQFF. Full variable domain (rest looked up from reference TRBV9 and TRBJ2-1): DSGVTQTPKHLITATGQRVTLRCSPRSGDLSVYWYQQSLDQGLQFLIQYYNGEERAKGNILERFSAQQFPDLHSELNLSSLELGDSALYFCASSKDSGKPYNEQFFGPGTRLTVL.

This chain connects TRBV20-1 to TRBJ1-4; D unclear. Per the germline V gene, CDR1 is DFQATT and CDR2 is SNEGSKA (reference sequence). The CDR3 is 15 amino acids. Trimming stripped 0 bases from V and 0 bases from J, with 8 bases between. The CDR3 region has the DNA TGCAGTGCTAGAGAACTAACCGCAACTAATGAAAAACTGTTTTTT. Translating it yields CSARELTATNEKLFF.

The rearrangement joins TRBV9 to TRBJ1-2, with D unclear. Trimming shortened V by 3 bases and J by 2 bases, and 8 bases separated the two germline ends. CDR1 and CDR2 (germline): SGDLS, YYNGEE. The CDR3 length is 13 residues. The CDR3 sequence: CASSAPPNYGYTF. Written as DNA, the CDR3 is TGTGCCAGCAGCGCGCCACCAAACTATGGCTACACCTTC.

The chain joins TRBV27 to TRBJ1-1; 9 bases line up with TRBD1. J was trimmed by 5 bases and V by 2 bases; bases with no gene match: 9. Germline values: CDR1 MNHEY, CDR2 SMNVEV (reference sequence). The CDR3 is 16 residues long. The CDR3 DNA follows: TGTGCCAGCAGTTTACAACAGGGGGCCCGTCGTACTGAAGCTTTCTTT. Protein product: CASSLQQGARRTEAFF.

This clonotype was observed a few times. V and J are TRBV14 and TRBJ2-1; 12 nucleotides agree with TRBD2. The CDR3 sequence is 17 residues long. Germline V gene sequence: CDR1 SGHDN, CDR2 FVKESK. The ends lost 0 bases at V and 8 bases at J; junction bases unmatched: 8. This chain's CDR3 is CASSQDRTSGVGDEQFF. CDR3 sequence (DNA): TGTGCCAGCAGCCAAGACAGGACTAGCGGGGTAGGCGATGAGCAGTTCTTC.

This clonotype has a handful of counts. The CDR3 loop is CSAPLSGGYGYTF. For the CDR3, the DNA is TGCAGTGCTCCCCTTTCCGGCGGGTATGGCTACACCTTC. This sequence joins TRBV20-1 and TRBJ1-2; no definite D call. The CDR3 runs to 13 residues. From germline, CDR1 is DFQATT and CDR2 SNEGSKA (reference sequence). V lost 5 bases, J lost 5 bases, and 15 bases lay in between.

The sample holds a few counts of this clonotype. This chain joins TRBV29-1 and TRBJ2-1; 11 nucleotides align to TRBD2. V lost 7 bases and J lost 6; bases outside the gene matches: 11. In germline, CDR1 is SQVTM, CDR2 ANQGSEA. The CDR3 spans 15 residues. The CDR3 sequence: CSAEISSGRVNEQFF. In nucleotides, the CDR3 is TGCAGCGCCGAAATAAGTAGCGGGAGGGTCAATGAGCAGTTCTTC.

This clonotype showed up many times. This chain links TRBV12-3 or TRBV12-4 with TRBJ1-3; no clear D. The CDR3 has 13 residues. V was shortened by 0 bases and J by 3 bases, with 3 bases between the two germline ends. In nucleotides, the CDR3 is TGTGCCAGCAGTTTAGCTGGTGGAAACACCATATATTTT. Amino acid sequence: CASSLAGGNTIYF.

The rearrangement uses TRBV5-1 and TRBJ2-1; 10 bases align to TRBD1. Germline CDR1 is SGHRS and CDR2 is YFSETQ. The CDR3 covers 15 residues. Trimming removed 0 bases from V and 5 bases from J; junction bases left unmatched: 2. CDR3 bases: TGCGCCAGCAGCTTGGATGGGACAGGGGACAATGAGCAGTTCTTC. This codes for CASSLDGTGDNEQFF.

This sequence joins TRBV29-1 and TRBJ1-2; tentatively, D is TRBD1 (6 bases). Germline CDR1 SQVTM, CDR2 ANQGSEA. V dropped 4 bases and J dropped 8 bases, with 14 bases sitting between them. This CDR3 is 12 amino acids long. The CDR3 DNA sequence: TGCAGCGTTGGGCGGCAGGGGATGGGCTACACCTTC. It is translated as CSVGRQGMGYTF.

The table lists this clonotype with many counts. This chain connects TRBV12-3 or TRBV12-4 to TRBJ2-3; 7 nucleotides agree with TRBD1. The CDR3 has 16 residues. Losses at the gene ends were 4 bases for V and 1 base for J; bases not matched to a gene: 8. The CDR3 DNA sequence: TGTGCCAGCAGTTCCTACAGGGGCGACGGCACAGATACGCAGTATTTT. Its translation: CASSSYRGDGTDTQYF.

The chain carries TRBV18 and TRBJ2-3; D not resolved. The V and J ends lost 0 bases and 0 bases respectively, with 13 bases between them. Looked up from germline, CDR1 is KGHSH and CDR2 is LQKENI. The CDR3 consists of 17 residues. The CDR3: CASSPPNFVPSTDTQYF. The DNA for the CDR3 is TGTGCCAGCTCACCACCGAACTTCGTCCCTAGCACAGATACGCAGTATTTT.

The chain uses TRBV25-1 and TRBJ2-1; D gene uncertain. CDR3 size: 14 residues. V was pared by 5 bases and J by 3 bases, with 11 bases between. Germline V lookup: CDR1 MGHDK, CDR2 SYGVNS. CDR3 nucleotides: TGTGCCAGCAGTCCGGCTTCCGGCTACAATGAGCAGTTCTTC. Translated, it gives CASSPASGYNEQFF. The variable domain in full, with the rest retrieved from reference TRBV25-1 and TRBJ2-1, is EADIYQTPRYLVIGTGKKITLECSQTMGHDKMYWYQQDPGMELHLIHYSYGVNSTEKGDLSSESTVSRIRTEHFPLTLESARPSHTSQYLCASSPASGYNEQFFGPGTRLTVL.

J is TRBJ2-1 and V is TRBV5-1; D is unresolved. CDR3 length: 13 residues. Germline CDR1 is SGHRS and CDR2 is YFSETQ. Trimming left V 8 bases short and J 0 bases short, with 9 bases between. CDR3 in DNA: TGCGCCAGTCAGGATAGCTCCTACAATGAGCAGTTCTTC. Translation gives CASQDSSYNEQFF.

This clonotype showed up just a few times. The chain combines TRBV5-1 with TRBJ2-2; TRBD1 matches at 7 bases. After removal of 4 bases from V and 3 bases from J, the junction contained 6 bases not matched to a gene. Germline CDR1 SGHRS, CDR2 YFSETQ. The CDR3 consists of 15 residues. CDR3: CASSRNTGDTGELFF. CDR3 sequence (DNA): TGCGCCAGCAGCCGTAACACAGGGGACACCGGGGAGCTGTTTTTT.

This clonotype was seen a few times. The CDR3 is CASSLGEGNEQYF. Written as DNA, the CDR3 is TGTGCCAGCAGCTTAGGCGAGGGAAACGAGCAGTACTTC. The chain links TRBV7-9 to TRBJ2-7; D is possibly TRBD2 (5 bases). Trimming removed 1 base from V and 5 bases from J, with 9 bases in between. CDR1 is SEHNR and CDR2 is FQNEAQ in the germline V gene (reference sequence). The CDR3 sequence is 13 residues long.

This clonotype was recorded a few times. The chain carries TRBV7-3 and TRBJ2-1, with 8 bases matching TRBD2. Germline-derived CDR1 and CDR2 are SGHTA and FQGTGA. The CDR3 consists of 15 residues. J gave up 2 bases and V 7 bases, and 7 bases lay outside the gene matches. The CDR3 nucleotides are TGTGCCAGCATTCGGAGCGGGGGTCCCTACAATGAGCAGTTCTTC. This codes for CASIRSGGPYNEQFF.

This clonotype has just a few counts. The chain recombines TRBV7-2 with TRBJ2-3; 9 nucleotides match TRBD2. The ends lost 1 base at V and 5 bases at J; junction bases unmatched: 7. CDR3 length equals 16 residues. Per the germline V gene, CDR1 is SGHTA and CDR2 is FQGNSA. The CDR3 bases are TGTGCCAGCAGCTTAGGTGGCGGGAGGGCCAGAGATACGCAGTATTTT. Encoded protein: CASSLGGGRARDTQYF.

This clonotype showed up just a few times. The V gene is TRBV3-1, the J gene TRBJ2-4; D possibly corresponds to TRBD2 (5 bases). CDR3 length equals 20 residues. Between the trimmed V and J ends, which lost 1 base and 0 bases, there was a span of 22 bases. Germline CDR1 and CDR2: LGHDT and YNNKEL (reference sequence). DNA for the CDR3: TGTGCCAGCAGCCAAGGACTACTAAACCCAACTACGGTAGCCAAAAACATTCAGTACTTC. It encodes CASSQGLLNPTTVAKNIQYF.

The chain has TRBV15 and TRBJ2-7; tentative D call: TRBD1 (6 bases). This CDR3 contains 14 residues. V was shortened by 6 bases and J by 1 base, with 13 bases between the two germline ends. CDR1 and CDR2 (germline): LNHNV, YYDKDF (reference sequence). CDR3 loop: CATSPDRSSYEQYF. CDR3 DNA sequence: TGTGCCACCAGTCCTGACAGGTCATCCTACGAGCAGTACTTC.

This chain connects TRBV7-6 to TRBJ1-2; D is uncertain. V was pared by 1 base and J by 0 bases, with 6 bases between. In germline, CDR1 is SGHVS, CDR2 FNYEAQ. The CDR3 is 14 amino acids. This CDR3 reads CASSLGGANYGYTF. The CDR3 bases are TGTGCCAGCAGCTTAGGGGGAGCTAACTATGGCTACACCTTC.

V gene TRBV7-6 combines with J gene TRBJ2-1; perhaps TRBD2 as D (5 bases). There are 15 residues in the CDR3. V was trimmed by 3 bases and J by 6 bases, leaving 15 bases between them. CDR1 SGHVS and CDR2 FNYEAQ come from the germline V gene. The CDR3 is CASSFTGIPGNEQFF. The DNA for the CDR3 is TGTGCCAGCAGCTTCACCGGGATCCCAGGCAATGAGCAGTTCTTC.

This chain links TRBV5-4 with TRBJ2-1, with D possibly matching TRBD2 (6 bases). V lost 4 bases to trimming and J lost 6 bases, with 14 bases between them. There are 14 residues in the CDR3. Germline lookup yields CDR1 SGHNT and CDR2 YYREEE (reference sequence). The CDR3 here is CASSPGRDFNEQFF. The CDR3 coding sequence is TGTGCCAGCAGCCCCGGACGGGACTTCAATGAGCAGTTCTTC. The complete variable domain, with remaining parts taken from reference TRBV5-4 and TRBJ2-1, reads ETGVTQSPTHLIKTRGQQVTLRCSSQSGHNTVSWYQQALGQGPQFIFQYYREEENGRGNFPPRFSGLQFPNYSSELNVNALELDDSALYLCASSPGRDFNEQFFGPGTRLTVL.

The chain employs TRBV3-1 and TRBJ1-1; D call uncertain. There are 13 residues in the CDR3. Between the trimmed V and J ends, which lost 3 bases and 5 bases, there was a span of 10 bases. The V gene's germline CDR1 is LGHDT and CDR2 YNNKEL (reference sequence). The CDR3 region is CASSHGLATEAFF. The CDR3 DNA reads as TGTGCCAGCAGCCACGGGTTAGCAACTGAAGCTTTCTTT.

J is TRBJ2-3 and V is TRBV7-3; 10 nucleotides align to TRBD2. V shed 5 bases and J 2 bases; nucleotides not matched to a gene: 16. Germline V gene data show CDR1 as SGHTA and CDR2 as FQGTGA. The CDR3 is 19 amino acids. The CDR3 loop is CASSPRASGSLTLTDTQYF. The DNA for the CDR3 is TGTGCCAGCAGCCCCCGGGCTAGCGGGAGCCTTACGCTCACAGATACGCAGTATTTT.

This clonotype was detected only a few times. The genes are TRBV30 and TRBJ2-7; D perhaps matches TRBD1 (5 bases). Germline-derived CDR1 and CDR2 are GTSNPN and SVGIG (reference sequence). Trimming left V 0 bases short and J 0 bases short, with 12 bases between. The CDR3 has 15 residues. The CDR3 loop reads CAWSVQATSSYEQYF. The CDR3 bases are TGTGCCTGGAGTGTACAGGCAACAAGCTCCTACGAGCAGTACTTC.

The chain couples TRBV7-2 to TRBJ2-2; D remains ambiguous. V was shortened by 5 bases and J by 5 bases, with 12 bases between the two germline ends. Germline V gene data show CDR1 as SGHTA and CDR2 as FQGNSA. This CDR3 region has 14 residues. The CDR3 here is CASSQQRYTGELFF. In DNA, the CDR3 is TGTGCCAGCAGCCAACAAAGATATACCGGGGAGCTGTTTTTT.